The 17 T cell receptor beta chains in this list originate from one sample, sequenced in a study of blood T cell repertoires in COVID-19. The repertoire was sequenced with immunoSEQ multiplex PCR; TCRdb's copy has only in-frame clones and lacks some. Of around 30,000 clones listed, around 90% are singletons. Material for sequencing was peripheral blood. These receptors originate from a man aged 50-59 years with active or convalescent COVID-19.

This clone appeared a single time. The DNA for the CDR3 is TGCGCCAGCAGCCAGATGGACAGGGGGCACTACGAGCAGTACTTC. Translating gives CASSQMDRGHYEQYF. V and J are TRBV4-3 and TRBJ2-7; 11 bases are shared with TRBD1. This CDR3 contains 15 residues. Unmatched junction bases numbered 4, after V lost 3 bases and J lost 3 bases. The germline V gene encodes CDR1 LGHNA and CDR2 YSLEER.

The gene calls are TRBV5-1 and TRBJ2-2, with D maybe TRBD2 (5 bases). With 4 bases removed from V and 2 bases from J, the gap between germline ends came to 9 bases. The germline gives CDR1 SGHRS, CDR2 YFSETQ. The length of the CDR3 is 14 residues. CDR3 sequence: CASSPDSNTGELFF. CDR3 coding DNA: TGCGCCAGCAGCCCGGACTCAAACACCGGGGAGCTGTTTTTT.

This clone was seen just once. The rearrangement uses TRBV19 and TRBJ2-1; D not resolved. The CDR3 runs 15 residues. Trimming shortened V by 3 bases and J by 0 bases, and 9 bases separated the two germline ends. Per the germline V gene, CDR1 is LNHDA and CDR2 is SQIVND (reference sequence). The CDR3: CASSMTYSSYNEQFF. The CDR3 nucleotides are TGTGCCAGTAGTATGACTTATAGCTCCTACAATGAGCAGTTCTTC.

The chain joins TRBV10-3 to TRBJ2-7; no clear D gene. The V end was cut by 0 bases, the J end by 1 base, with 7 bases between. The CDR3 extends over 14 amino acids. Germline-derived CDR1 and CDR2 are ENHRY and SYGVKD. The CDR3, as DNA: TGTGCCATCAGTGAGTCGACGGGTTCCTACGAGCAGTACTTC. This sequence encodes CAISESTGSYEQYF.

Here the CDR3 reads CASSPTGGRATHGYNEQFF. CDR3 coding DNA: TGTGCCAGCAGCCCGACCGGCGGGAGGGCCACTCACGGATACAATGAGCAGTTCTTC. The chain links TRBV7-8 to TRBJ2-1; 9 nucleotides agree with TRBD2. V shed 5 bases and J 4 bases; nucleotides not matched to a gene: 18. This CDR3 spans 19 amino acids. Germline V gene sequence: CDR1 SGHVS, CDR2 FQNEAQ. Full variable domain (missing parts from reference TRBV7-8 and TRBJ2-1): GAGVSQSPRYKVAKRGQDVALRCDPISGHVSLFWYQQALGQGPEFLTYFQNEAQLDKSGLPSDRFFAERPEGSVSTLKIQRTQQEDSAVYLCASSPTGGRATHGYNEQFFGPGTRLTVL.

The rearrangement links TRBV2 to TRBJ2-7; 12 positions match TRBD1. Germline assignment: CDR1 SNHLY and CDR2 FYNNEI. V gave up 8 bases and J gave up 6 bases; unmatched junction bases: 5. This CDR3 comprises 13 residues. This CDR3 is CASHRDRGLEQYF. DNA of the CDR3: TGTGCCAGCCACCGGGACAGGGGGCTCGAGCAGTACTTC.

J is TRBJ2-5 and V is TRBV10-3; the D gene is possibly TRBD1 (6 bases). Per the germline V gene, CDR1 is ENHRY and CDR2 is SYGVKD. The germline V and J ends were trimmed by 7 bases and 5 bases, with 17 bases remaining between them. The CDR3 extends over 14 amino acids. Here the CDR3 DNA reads TGTGCCATCACCGCAAACCGGGACACCGAGACCCAGTACTTC. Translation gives CAITANRDTETQYF.

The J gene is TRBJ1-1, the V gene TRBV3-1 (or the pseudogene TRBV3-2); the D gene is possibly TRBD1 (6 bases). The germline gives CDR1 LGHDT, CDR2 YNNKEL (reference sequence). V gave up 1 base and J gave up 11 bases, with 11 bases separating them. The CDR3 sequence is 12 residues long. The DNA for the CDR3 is TGTGCCAGCAGCCAAGTACAGGGCGGGGCTTTCTTT. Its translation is CASSQVQGGAFF.

CDR3: CASSLTRTGGYEQYF. CDR3 bases: TGTGCCAGCAGTCTAACCAGGACAGGGGGATACGAGCAGTACTTC. The chain links TRBV2 to TRBJ2-7; 10 bases fit TRBD1. The ends lost 5 bases at V and 4 bases at J; junction bases unmatched: 8. This CDR3 comprises 15 residues. Germline-derived CDR1 and CDR2 are SNHLY and FYNNEI. Supplemented by reference TRBV2 and TRBJ2-7, the full variable domain reads EPEVTQTPSHQVTQMGQEVILRCVPISNHLYFYWYRQILGQKVEFLVSFYNNEISEKSEIFDDQFSVERPDGSNFTLKIRSTKLEDSAMYFCASSLTRTGGYEQYFGPGTRLTVT.

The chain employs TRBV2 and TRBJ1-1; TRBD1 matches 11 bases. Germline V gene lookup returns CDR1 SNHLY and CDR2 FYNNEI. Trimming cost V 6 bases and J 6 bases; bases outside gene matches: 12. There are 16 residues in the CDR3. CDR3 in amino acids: CASRGQGGGSIAEAFF. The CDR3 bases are TGTGCCAGCAGGGGACAGGGGGGGGGAAGTATAGCTGAAGCTTTCTTT.

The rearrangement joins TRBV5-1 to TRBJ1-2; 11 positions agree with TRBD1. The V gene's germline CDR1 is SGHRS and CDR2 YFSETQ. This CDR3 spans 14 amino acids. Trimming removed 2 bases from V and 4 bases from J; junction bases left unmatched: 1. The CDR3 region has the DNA TGCGCCAGCAGCTTCGGGACAGGGGGCTATGGCTACACCTTC. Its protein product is CASSFGTGGYGYTF.

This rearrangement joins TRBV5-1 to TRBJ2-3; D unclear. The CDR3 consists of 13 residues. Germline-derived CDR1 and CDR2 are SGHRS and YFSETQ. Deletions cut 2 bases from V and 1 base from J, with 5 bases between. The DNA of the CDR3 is TGCGCCAGCAGCTTCTCAGGCACAGATACGCAGTATTTT. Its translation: CASSFSGTDTQYF.

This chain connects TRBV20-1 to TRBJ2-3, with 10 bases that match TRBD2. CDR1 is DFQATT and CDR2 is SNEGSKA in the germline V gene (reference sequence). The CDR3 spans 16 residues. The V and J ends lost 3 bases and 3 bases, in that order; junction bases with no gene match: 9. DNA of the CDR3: TGCAGTGCTAGTGGGCCAGCGGGAGGGCGGACAGATACGCAGTATTTT. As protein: CSASGPAGGRTDTQYF.

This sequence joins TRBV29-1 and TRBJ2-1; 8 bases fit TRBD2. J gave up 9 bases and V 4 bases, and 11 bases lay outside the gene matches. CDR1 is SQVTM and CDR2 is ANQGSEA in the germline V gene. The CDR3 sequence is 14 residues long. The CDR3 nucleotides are TGCAGCGTTGGGGGGACTAGTGGTCCGGGTGAGCAGTTCTTC. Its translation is CSVGGTSGPGEQFF.

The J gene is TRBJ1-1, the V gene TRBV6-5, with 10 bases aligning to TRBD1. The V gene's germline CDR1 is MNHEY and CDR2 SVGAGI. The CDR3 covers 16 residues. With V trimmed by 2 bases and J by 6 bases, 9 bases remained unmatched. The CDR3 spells CASSYPPGTGVSEAFF. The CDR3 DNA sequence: TGTGCCAGCAGTTACCCGCCCGGGACAGGGGTTTCTGAAGCTTTCTTT.

The CDR3 sequence is CAWSVRAGVGKDYEQYF. CDR3 in DNA: TGTGCCTGGAGTGTACGAGCGGGAGTGGGGAAGGACTACGAGCAGTACTTC. The rearrangement links TRBV30 to TRBJ2-7, with 8 bases lining up with TRBD2. This CDR3 comprises 17 residues. Germline assignment: CDR1 GTSNPN and CDR2 SVGIG (reference sequence). The trim removed 0 bases at V and 3 bases at J, leaving 13 bases unmatched.

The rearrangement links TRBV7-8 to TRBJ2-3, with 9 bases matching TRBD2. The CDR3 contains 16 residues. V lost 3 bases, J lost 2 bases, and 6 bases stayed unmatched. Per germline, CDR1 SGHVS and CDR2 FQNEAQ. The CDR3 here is CASSLRLAEITDTQYF. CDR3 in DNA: TGTGCCAGCAGCTTGAGACTAGCGGAAATCACAGATACGCAGTATTTT.